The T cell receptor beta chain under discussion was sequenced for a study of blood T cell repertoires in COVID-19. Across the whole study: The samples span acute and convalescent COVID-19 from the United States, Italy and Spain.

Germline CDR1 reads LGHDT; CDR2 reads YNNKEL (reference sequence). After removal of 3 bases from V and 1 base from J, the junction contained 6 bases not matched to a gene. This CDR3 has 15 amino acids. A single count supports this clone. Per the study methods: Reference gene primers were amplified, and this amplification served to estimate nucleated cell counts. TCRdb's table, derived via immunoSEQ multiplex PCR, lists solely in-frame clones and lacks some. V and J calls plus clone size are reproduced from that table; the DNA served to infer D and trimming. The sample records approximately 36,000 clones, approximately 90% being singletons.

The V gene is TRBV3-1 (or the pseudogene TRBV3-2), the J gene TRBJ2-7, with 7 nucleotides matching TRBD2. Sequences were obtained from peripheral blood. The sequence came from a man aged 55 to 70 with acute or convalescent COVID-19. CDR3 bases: TGTGCCAGCAGCCATTCTAGCGGACTTTCCTACGAGCAGTACTTC. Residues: CASSHSSGLSYEQYF.